The 23 T cell receptor beta chains presented below share a single source sample, sequenced in a study of shared clonotypes between healthy human individuals. The protocol was immunoSEQ multiplex PCR, while the TCRdb copy is restricted to in-frame clones and leaves out a portion. Here the sample spans under 2,500,000 clones, approximately 95% being singletons. The sample comprised naive CD4+ T cells sorted from blood. Subset: CD45RA+ positively selected. These receptors were collected from a man between 18 and 35 years old in good health.

The V and J genes are TRBV2 and TRBJ2-7; 10 nucleotides align to TRBD2. The V gene's germline CDR1 is SNHLY and CDR2 FYNNEI. The CDR3 length is 23 residues. V lost 0 bases to trimming and J lost 0 bases; unmatched junction nucleotides: 23. Here the CDR3 reads CASSEAGGGRTSGGTESSYEQYF. Written as DNA, the CDR3 is TGTGCCAGCAGTGAAGCGGGAGGGGGGAGGACTAGCGGAGGAACCGAGAGCTCCTACGAGCAGTACTTC.

V gene TRBV7-6 combines with J gene TRBJ2-2, with TRBD2 identical over 9 bases. The J segment lost 2 bases and the V segment lost 1 base, leaving 11 bases of the junction unmatched. The length of the CDR3 is 19 residues. In germline, CDR1 is SGHVS, CDR2 FNYEAQ. The CDR3 sequence is CASSLVAASGNLNTGELFF. DNA for the CDR3: TGTGCCAGCAGCTTAGTGGCGGCTAGCGGGAACCTCAACACCGGGGAGCTGTTTTTT.

This clone was recorded once. The chain combines TRBV27 with TRBJ1-6; no clear D. Germline V gene lookup returns CDR1 MNHEY and CDR2 SMNVEV (reference sequence). The CDR3 has 14 residues. Deletions cut 10 bases from V and 8 bases from J, with 18 bases between. Here the CDR3 DNA reads TGTGCCACCGGAAGAGGGCTTAGGGATTCACCCCTCCACTTT. It yields the protein CATGRGLRDSPLHF.

The V call is TRBV7-9, the J call TRBJ2-1; the D call may be TRBD1 or TRBD2 (5 bases each). Germline V lookup: CDR1 SEHNR, CDR2 FQNEAQ (reference sequence). CDR3 length: 14 amino acids. V dropped 5 bases and J dropped 5 bases, with 13 bases sitting between them. CDR3 nucleotide sequence: TGTGCCAGCAGCAACCAGGGACCGGACAATGAGCAGTTCTTC. This encodes CASSNQGPDNEQFF.

V and J are TRBV27 and TRBJ1-5; D remains ambiguous. The CDR3 consists of 16 residues. Trimming pared 1 base from V and 2 bases from J, leaving 12 bases between. Germline V CDR1 and CDR2: MNHEY, SMNVEV (reference sequence). The CDR3 DNA sequence: TGTGCCAGCAGTTTATTGGGTAACCCCGGCAATCAGCCCCAGCATTTT. Protein: CASSLLGNPGNQPQHF.

In this sample, this clone turned up once. The chain carries TRBV5-4 and TRBJ2-5; no firm D call. The germline V and J ends were trimmed by 0 bases and 2 bases, with 11 bases remaining between them. CDR3 length: 15 residues. CDR1 and CDR2 (germline): SGHNT, YYREEE (reference sequence). Written as DNA, the CDR3 is TGTGCCAGCAGCTTGGCCAGGAGTGGTCAAGAGACCCAGTACTTC. Amino acid sequence: CASSLARSGQETQYF.

The V call is TRBV7-9, the J call TRBJ2-3, with 10 bases identical to TRBD1. There are 15 residues in the CDR3. Trimming took 4 bases from V and 1 from J; bases not matched to a gene: 2. Germline V gene sequence: CDR1 SEHNR, CDR2 FQNEAQ (reference sequence). In nucleotides, the CDR3 is TGTGCCAGCAGCTCCGGGACAGGGGGCACAGATACGCAGTATTTT. Amino acids: CASSSGTGGTDTQYF.

The chain couples TRBV5-5 to TRBJ1-4; possible D gene TRBD1, 5 bases. Per germline, CDR1 SGHKS and CDR2 YYEKEE (reference sequence). The V end was cut by 6 bases, the J end by 5 bases, with 17 bases between. The CDR3 contains 15 residues. The CDR3 region is CASTPWGWQNEKLFF. The CDR3 DNA reads as TGTGCCAGCACCCCGTGGGGGTGGCAGAATGAAAAACTGTTTTTT.

Here the CDR3 reads CARSRGLNGYTF. CDR3 sequence (DNA): TGTGCCAGATCGAGGGGGCTGAATGGCTACACCTTC. This chain links TRBV2 with TRBJ1-2; TRBD1 aligns across 7 bases. The CDR3 runs to 12 residues. The trim removed 9 bases at V and 6 bases at J, leaving 7 bases unmatched. CDR1 SNHLY and CDR2 FYNNEI come from the germline V gene. The full variable domain, completed using reference TRBV2 and TRBJ1-2, is EPEVTQTPSHQVTQMGQEVILRCVPISNHLYFYWYRQILGQKVEFLVSFYNNEISEKSEIFDDQFSVERPDGSNFTLKIRSTKLEDSAMYFCARSRGLNGYTFGSGTRLTVV.

The chain has TRBV5-1 and TRBJ2-4; D perhaps matches TRBD2 (6 bases). Trimming pared 2 bases from V and 0 bases from J, leaving 21 bases between. The CDR3 extends over 19 amino acids. Per the germline V gene, CDR1 is SGHRS and CDR2 is YFSETQ. The CDR3 coding sequence is TGCGCCAGCAGCTTAAATCAGGGCTTAAGGGGACTAGCCAAAAACATTCAGTACTTC. It translates to CASSLNQGLRGLAKNIQYF.

The genes are TRBV6-6 and TRBJ2-5, with 9 nucleotides matching TRBD1. Germline CDR1 reads MNHNY; CDR2 reads SVGAGI (reference sequence). The J segment lost 5 bases and the V segment lost 2 bases, leaving 9 bases of the junction unmatched. The CDR3 has 16 amino acids. The CDR3 is CASSYGTGKRRETQYF. CDR3 coding DNA: TGTGCCAGCAGTTACGGGACAGGGAAAAGGAGGGAGACCCAGTACTTC.

In the case of this clone: The same CDR3 also results from other DNA sequences found in this sample. This sequence joins TRBV6-1 and TRBJ2-7; possibly TRBD1 or TRBD2 for D (5 bases each). Trimming cost V 6 bases and J 3 bases, with 12 bases left between them. In germline, CDR1 is MNHNS, CDR2 SASEGT. The CDR3 has 13 residues. For the CDR3, the DNA is TGTGCCAGCAGGGGGACGGGCCTCTACGAGCAGTACTTC. It is translated as CASRGTGLYEQYF.

The chain employs TRBV7-2 and TRBJ1-2; 7 bases match TRBD1. The CDR3 is 17 residues long. Germline CDR1 reads SGHTA; CDR2 reads FQGNSA. Trimming at V came to 1 base and at J to 6 bases, leaving 14 bases not matched to a gene. In DNA, the CDR3 is TGTGCCAGCAGCTTAGTTAAGCTAGGGACAGTCTCGAATGGCTACACCTTC. Translated: CASSLVKLGTVSNGYTF.

This chain joins TRBV20-1 and TRBJ2-5; D ambiguous. The V gene lost 7 bases and the J gene lost 2 bases, with 8 bases spanning the gap. From germline, CDR1 is DFQATT and CDR2 SNEGSKA (reference sequence). The CDR3 is made up of 11 amino acids. The DNA of the CDR3 is TGCAGTGGCTGGTATCAAGAGACCCAGTACTTC. Translating it yields CSGWYQETQYF.

This chain links TRBV6-6 with TRBJ1-6; no clear D. The CDR3 totals 14 residues. Germline V gene data show CDR1 as MNHNY and CDR2 as SVGAGI (reference sequence). V lost 7 bases and J 1 base, leaving 8 bases between the germline ends. The CDR3 protein is CASTQLSYNSPLHF. The DNA for the CDR3 is TGTGCCAGCACCCAGTTGTCCTATAATTCACCCCTCCACTTT.

The chain couples TRBV18 to TRBJ2-7, with D perhaps matching TRBD2 (6 bases). Trimming took 1 base from V and 3 from J, leaving 16 bases between them. CDR3 size: 16 residues. Germline V gene data show CDR1 as KGHSH and CDR2 as LQKENI. This CDR3 is CASSPQGGGTFYEQYF. In nucleotides, the CDR3 is TGTGCCAGCTCACCACAGGGTGGCGGGACCTTCTACGAGCAGTACTTC.

The J gene is TRBJ2-2, the V gene TRBV6-6, with a possible D match to TRBD1 (5 bases). The V gene's germline CDR1 is MNHNY and CDR2 SVGAGI (reference sequence). Trimming cost V 8 bases and J 3 bases, with 13 bases left between them. This CDR3 is built from 14 residues. This chain's CDR3 is CASCQGADTGELFF. The DNA of the CDR3 is TGTGCCAGCTGCCAGGGTGCGGACACCGGGGAGCTGTTTTTT.

This clone was observed once. The chain links TRBV10-2 to TRBJ1-1, with 7 nucleotides matching TRBD1. The CDR3 runs 15 residues. The germline gives CDR1 WSHSY, CDR2 SAAADI. The trim removed 3 bases at V and 0 bases at J, leaving 4 bases unmatched. This chain's CDR3 is CASSEFGQVNTEAFF. In nucleotides, the CDR3 is TGCGCCAGCAGTGAATTTGGACAGGTGAACACTGAAGCTTTCTTT.

The chain has TRBV7-9 and TRBJ1-2; D is perhaps TRBD1 (5 bases). CDR1 is SEHNR and CDR2 is FQNEAQ in the germline V gene (reference sequence). Trimming cost V 5 bases and J 6 bases, with 19 bases left between them. The CDR3 has 15 amino acids. The DNA for the CDR3 is TGTGCCAGCAGCCCCATATGGGGGTTCAGGGATGGCTACACCTTC. As protein: CASSPIWGFRDGYTF.

The table lists this clone with a count of one. V and J are TRBV10-1 and TRBJ1-4; D remains unclear. Trimming took 6 bases from V and 2 from J, leaving 7 bases between them. The germline gives CDR1 WNHNN, CDR2 SYGVQD (reference sequence). CDR3 length: 13 residues. CDR3 bases: TGCGCCAGCAGCCAGGCTACTAATGAAAAACTGTTTTTT. Translated, it gives CASSQATNEKLFF.

This rearrangement joins TRBV14 to TRBJ2-7; 7 positions match TRBD1. The CDR3 runs 16 residues. The V gene's germline CDR1 is SGHDN and CDR2 FVKESK. The V gene end was trimmed by 5 bases and the J gene end by 0 bases; junction bases not matched to a gene: 10. CDR3 in DNA: TGTGCCAGCAGCGAGAATTTTGGGACAGCCTCCTACGAGCAGTACTTC. As protein: CASSENFGTASYEQYF.

On this clone itself: This specimen includes other DNA sequences encoding the same CDR3. The DNA of the CDR3 is TGTGCCAGCAGCCCCCCCGGCGGGAGGGCCTACGAGCAGTACTTC. Protein: CASSPPGGRAYEQYF. The rearrangement uses TRBV6-5 and TRBJ2-7; 9 positions agree with TRBD2. V was clipped by 6 bases and J by 2 bases; unmatched bases: 8. This CDR3 region has 15 residues. CDR1 is MNHEY, CDR2 SVGAGI, per germline.

This chain uses TRBV6-1 with TRBJ2-7; TRBD1 might be the D (6 bases). The CDR3 is 14 residues long. Germline values: CDR1 MNHNS, CDR2 SASEGT. Trimming left V 5 bases short and J 4 bases short, with 15 bases between. The CDR3 loop reads CASSNRDKRYEQYF. DNA of the CDR3: TGTGCCAGCAGTAATCGGGACAAGAGGTACGAGCAGTACTTC.